This T cell receptor (beta chain) was sequenced for a study of blood T cell repertoires in COVID-19 (dated by TCRdb to the early 2020s). Concerning the study at large: Samples from collaborators originated in the United States, Italy and Spain and spanned both the acute and convalescent phases of COVID-19. The prospective study material was composed of cDNA or gDNA derived from T cells, B-cell-depleted T cells, or PBMCs. Deeply sampled blood TCRbeta repertoires from subjects exposed to, actively infected with, or recovered from COVID-19 were included in the dataset. The repertoires were released in a freely available public database intended as a resource for research on the immune response to SARS-CoV-2. Samples came from the ongoing ImmuneRACE study (first 160 participants) plus 1,254 subjects from 6 global collaborators. Nearly every sample came with metadata listing a de-identified subject ID, COVID-19 status, age in years and sex. Where HLA class I and class II types were available, the types were taken from metadata supplied by the sample provider, not from assay-based typing. Broader findings and caveats from the paper: Clinical and demographic metadata were provided uncurated, with the amount varying by source and participant.

Participants in the prospective study were enrolled through a virtual design, were aged roughly 18 to 90 years, and lived in roughly 24 United States geographic areas. Cohort assignment in the prospective study relied on participant-reported clinical history from a screening survey and a study questionnaire. In the prospective study, whole blood, serum and a nasopharyngeal or oropharyngeal swab were collected from each participant by mobile phlebotomists. Over a roughly two-month period, participants in the prospective study had the option of providing additional blood draws and questionnaires. Blood samples from the prospective study were shipped frozen or at room temperature prior to DNA extraction. Regarding this clone: Its binding antigen is unknown. No qualities accompany the bases; no much larger clone lies one base away.

The immunoSEQ Assay, a bias-controlled multiplex PCR, was used to amplify TCRbeta CDR3 regions from genomic DNA. Processing in the source paper ran as follows. The number of nucleated cells in each sample was estimated from the amplification of reference gene primers within the assay. To quantify the absolute abundance of each unique TCRbeta CDR3 rearrangement, sequence reads were collapsed and filtered. For each sample, productive Simpson clonality was calculated by taking the square root of Simpson's diversity index across productive rearrangements. What TCRdb holds here is the immuneACCESS table cut down to in-frame rearrangements. Part of the clones is not present; checked against another copy, under half of the missing clones reflect an unresolved V gene, and the others are unexplained. V, J and clone size were drawn from that table, and D and trimming were deduced from the DNA. The sample includes fewer than 350,000 clones, with 85% to 90% observed a single time. The ten largest clones take up over 4% of the sample.

The TCR was taken from a woman aged 25 to 39 with acute COVID-19. Sequencing used PBMCs or T cells enriched from blood (not recorded which).

CDR3 protein: CASTWTALNTGELFF. The bases are TGTGCCAGCACCTGGACAGCACTGAACACCGGGGAGCTGTTTTTT. The V and J genes are TRBV11-2 and TRBJ2-2; the D gene is perhaps TRBD1, from 6 matching bases. From its cysteine to its phenylalanine, the CDR3 spans 15 amino acids. The DNA shown is the 45-base CDR3, in frame from base 1. Cut back by 7 bases and 1 base, the V and J ends lie 13 bases apart. For CDR1 and CDR2, the germline V gene lists SGHAT and FQNNGV.